This entry features one T cell receptor (beta chain) sequence. This CDR3 comprises 14 residues. Losses at the gene ends were 6 bases for V and 4 bases for J; bases not matched to a gene: 1. CDR1 LNHDA and CDR2 SQIVND come from the germline V gene (reference sequence). Authors' data handling: Cell counts per sample came from amplifying reference gene primers. Libraries were prepared by immunoSEQ multiplex PCR; TCRdb keeps only in-frame clonotypes and omits some of them. That table supplies the V and J calls and clone size; D and trimming were determined from the DNA. Among around 76,000 clones listed, around 85% were seen once. The sample is drawn from a study of blood T cell repertoires in COVID-19. Turning to the study itself: There were acute and convalescent COVID-19 samples, and they came from the United States, Italy and Spain. Sources were T cells, B-cell-depleted T cells, or PBMCs; the material itself was cDNA or gDNA.

The sequenced material came from peripheral blood. The J gene is TRBJ2-1, the V gene TRBV19, with 12 positions matching TRBD1. The receptor's source is a man at least 80 years old with acute or convalescent COVID-19. Here the CDR3 reads CASRGQGAYNEQFF. The CDR3 DNA sequence: TGTGCCAGTAGGGGACAGGGGGCTTACAATGAGCAGTTCTTC.